Detailed here is one T cell receptor (beta chain). Its target antigen remains unknown. Qualities for individual bases were not recorded, and no much larger clone is one base off. The immunoSEQ hsTCRB v3.0 assay was used at survey level resolution to sequence the TRB variable region. TRB sequencing targeted a depth of about 40,000-55,000 T-cell genomes per sample. TRB libraries were pooled and sequenced on an Illumina MiSeq using a v3 150-cycle kit. Per the authors' processing: Analysis of repertoires was carried out in R inside a reproducible Nextflow workflow spanning QC, data transformation and analysis. LymphoSeq2, an R package for exploring AIRR-Seq data, was used to implement the custom analyses. After excluding a few samples that yielded fewer than 5000 total TRB sequences, some 180 HIV repertoires remained for analysis. Of the roughly 190 retained HIV repertoires, 59 were collected before and around 130 after ART initiation. Repertoires were downsampled to 5000 TRB nucleotide sequences, and summary statistics were averaged over 100 downsampling iterations. The analysis kept only TRB sequences whose CDR3 regions were at least seven amino acids long. Two measures captured diversity: a Shannon entropy-derived clonality score and the Gini coefficient. In the repertoire networks, any two of the top 5000 CDR3 amino acid sequences were linked whenever the two sequences differed by an edit distance of one. Antigen specificity groups and MHC restriction were predicted for TRB CDR3 amino acid sequences with GLIPH2. To flag known associations with CMV, EBV, HIV or tissue antigens, CDR3 amino acid sequences were compared against VDJdb and McPAS-TCR. Pre-ART, post-ART and control groups were compared with Wilcoxon signed-rank tests and Holm-Bonferroni correction. Not all clones reach the TCRdb copy of this immuneACCESS table, which keeps in-frame sequences only. Checked studies attribute under half of the gap to unresolved V genes and leave the rest unexplained. V, J and clone size derive from that table, while D and trimming were established from the DNA sequence. Here the sample has about 33,000 clones; around 96% occur a single time. The ten largest clonotypes hold less than 2.5% of the sample.

This sample is drawn from a study of long-term antiretroviral therapy in people with HIV (dated by TCRdb to the early 2020s). The study in broad terms: Collection of the earliest samples took place about a decade ahead of the 2015 WHO recommendation for immediate ART, at a time when ART was typically delayed until CD4 counts fell. A retrospective serial study tested whether changes in peripheral blood TRB repertoire composition and diversity were associated with ART initiation and durable HIV suppression. The cohort contributed about 200 cryopreserved PBMC samples from about 29 adults with confirmed HIV infection, collected serially over a mean of around six years (range 1-12). About 35% of the 30 participants with HIV were female. No cross-contamination during QIAcube processing was shown when test extractions of a monoclonal T-cell line were performed alongside fewer than 35 polyclonal samples. The full study reports these points: Compared with controls, HIV repertoires had narrower CDR3 length ranges, and the network structure pointed to an antigen-experienced repertoire that shifted only slightly toward naive after ART. Unsorted PBMC were profiled instead of sorted CD4+ and CD8+ T cells because pre-ART samples had limited cell numbers. Because PBMC availability was limited, only the TCR beta chain was sequenced, with no alpha chain pairing. Starting ART was linked to a significant rise in TRB diversity, yet even after long-term ART the diversity remained significantly lower than in transplant donor controls. The samples were dated from about 2004 to 2017, and the ART regimens that were used may be less effective than current ART regimens. Inferences about post-ART repertoire changes are limited because no data were available on ART adherence, viral resistance or therapy changes. The repertoire was dominated across all time points by expanded TRB clones identified before ART initiation, although this dominance was seen to fluctuate and to decrease in many PLHIV after ART.

To be included, a participant needed at least one PBMC sample from before ART initiation plus at least two post-ART samples. Every participant with HIV received treatment in the United States of America. Before DNA extraction, cryopreserved samples of about 1-11 million PBMC were thawed and then washed. At the time of the earliest PBMC sample for each participant with HIV, ages ranged from 23 to 54 years. PBMC samples were contributed by each participant from 1-4 timepoints before ART initiation and 2-8 timepoints after ART initiation, with a median of 7 samples. For every participant, serial HIV viral load, CD4+ T-cell count, ART history and demographic data were obtained. A Qiagen kit on a QIAcube was used to extract genomic DNA from unsorted PBMC, with samples processed in batches of 12. Germline trimming: 5 bases from V, 8 bases from J; junction bases outside gene matches: 12. From the germline V gene (reference sequence), CDR1 is SEHNR and CDR2 is FQNEAQ. The CDR3 goes from the cysteine to the phenylalanine over 16 residues. CDR3 DNA only is kept here, 48 bases in frame from base 1.

The receptor's source is a man aged 25 to 40 with HIV. The starting material was unsorted PBMCs, obtained approximately 6.6 years after starting antiretroviral therapy. The chain links TRBV7-9 with TRBJ1-4; 9 bases in the junction line up with TRBD1. The DNA reads as follows: TGTGCCAGCAGCCCCGGGACAGGGACGAGGCGGGAAAAACTGTTTTTT. The translation is CASSPGTGTRREKLFF. Full variable domain (CDR3 extended with the reference TRBV7-9 and TRBJ1-4 proteins): DTGVSQNPRHKITKRGQNVTFRCDPISEHNRLYWYRQTLGQGPEFLTYFQNEAQLEKSRLLSDRFSAERPKGSFSTLEIQRTEQGDSAMYLCASSPGTGTRREKLFFGSGTQLSVL.